This T cell receptor (beta chain) was recovered during a study of T cell repertoires in cytomegalovirus infection. Study-wide background: CMV epitopes, recently identified HLA-C-restricted and well-studied HLA-B-restricted, were used. Both CMV infection and a matching HLA type were indicated by public TCR beta signatures. Study-level findings and limits: Ex vivo responses were dominated by HLA-C-restricted CMV-specific TCR beta clonotypes. Carriers of CMV and the relevant HLA type were discriminated by public TCR beta frequency.

TCRdb passed the reads through MiXCR, listing each CDR3 protein once. Here the sample spans about 220,000 distinct CDR3 sequences, around 35% being singletons. Turning to this clonotype: What it recognizes is unknown.

V shed 3 bases and J shed 5 bases, with 6 bases lying between them. Germline V gives CDR1 SGHVS, CDR2 FQNEAQ. This CDR3 has 12 amino acids. The rearrangement links TRBV7-8 to TRBJ2-3; no reliable D call. Source: CD8+ T cells from cultured PBMCs, taken from culture after CMV antigen stimulation. The TCR originated in a human donor in good health (CMV status not recorded). Some clones in this sample may be carry-over from other donors' samples. CDR3 sequence reads: CASSFPLDTQYF. The CDR3 nucleotides read TGTGCCAGCAGCTTCCCTCTAGATACGCAGTATTTT.